The T cell receptor beta chain under discussion was sequenced for a study of cytomegalovirus exposure and HLA in healthy donors. Study background: The Caucasian-associated ancestry cluster contained about 80% of the approximately 390 genotyped donors.

On this clone: Its antigen is as yet unknown.

Study-level points and caveats: A later analysis associated 16,951 TCR beta sequences with HLA alleles at a 0.05 false discovery rate. The authors reported that TCR beta sequences could predict HLA-A and HLA-B alleles. These predictions were accurate for most subjects in the first cohort.

The study ran its PCR with 60 Vbeta and 13 Jbeta primers. As handled by the study authors: The authors later counted 70 million to 80 million unique TCR beta chains, about 11 million of them shared. TCRdb's table, derived via immunoSEQ multiplex PCR, lists solely in-frame clones and lacks some. D and trimming were read from the DNA, whereas the V and J calls and clone size are those reported in that table. The repertoire table contains some 120,000 clones. There are 16 residues in the CDR3. CDR1 is SEHNR and CDR2 is FQNEAQ in the germline V gene (reference sequence). Trimming cost V 3 bases and J 5 bases; bases outside gene matches: 9.

V and J are TRBV7-9 and TRBJ2-1; 8 nucleotides line up with TRBD2. The TCR was taken from a man aged 35-49 years in good health and CMV-seropositive. Material: PBMCs. Here the CDR3 reads CASSLSPGTRNNEQFF. CDR3 DNA sequence: TGTGCCAGCAGCTTGTCCCCCGGGACTAGAAACAATGAGCAGTTCTTC. Looking up the rest from reference TRBV7-9 and TRBJ2-1 gives the full variable domain: DTGVSQNPRHKITKRGQNVTFRCDPISEHNRLYWYRQTLGQGPEFLTYFQNEAQLEKSRLLSDRFSAERPKGSFSTLEIQRTEQGDSAMYLCASSLSPGTRNNEQFFGPGTRLTVL.